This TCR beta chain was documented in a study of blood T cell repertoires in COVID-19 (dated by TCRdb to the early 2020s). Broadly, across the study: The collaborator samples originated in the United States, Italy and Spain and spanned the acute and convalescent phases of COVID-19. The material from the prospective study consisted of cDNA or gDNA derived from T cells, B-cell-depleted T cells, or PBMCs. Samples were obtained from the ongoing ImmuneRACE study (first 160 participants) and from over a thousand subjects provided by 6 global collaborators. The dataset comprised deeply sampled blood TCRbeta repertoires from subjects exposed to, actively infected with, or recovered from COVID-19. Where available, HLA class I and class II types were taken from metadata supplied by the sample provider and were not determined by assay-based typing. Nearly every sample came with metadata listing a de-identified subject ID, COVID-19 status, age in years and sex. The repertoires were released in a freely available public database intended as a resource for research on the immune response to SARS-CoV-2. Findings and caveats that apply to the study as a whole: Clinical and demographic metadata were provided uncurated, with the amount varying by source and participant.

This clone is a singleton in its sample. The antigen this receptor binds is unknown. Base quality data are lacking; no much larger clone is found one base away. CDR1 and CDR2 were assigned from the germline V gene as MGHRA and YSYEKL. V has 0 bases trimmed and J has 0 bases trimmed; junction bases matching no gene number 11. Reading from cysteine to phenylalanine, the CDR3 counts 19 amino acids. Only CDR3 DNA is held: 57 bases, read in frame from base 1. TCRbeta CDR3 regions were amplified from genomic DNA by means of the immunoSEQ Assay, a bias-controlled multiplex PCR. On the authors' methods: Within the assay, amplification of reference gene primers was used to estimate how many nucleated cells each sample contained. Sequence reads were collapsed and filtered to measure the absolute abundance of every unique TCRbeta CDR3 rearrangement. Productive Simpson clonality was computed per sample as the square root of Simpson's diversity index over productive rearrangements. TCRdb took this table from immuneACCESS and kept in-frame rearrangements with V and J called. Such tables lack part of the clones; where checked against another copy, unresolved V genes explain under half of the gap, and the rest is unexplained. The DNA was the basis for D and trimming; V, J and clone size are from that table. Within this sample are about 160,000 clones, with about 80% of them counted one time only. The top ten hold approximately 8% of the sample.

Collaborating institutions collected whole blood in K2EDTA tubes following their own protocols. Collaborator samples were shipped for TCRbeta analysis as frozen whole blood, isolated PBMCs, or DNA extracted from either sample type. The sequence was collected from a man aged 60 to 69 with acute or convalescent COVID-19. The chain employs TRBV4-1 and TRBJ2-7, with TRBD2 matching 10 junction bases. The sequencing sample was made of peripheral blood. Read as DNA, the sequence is TGCGCCAGCAGCCAAGATGTCTCTAGCGGGGGCTCGAGCTCCTACGAGCAGTACTTC. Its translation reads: CASSQDVSSGGSSSYEQYF.